This TCR beta chain was found in a study of T cell repertoires in cytomegalovirus infection. Study in general: Both CMV infection and a matching HLA type were indicated by public TCR beta signatures.

MiXCR was run by TCRdb on the reads, yielding one entry per CDR3 protein. The sample holds 680,000 or so distinct CDR3 sequences; 35% to 45% are singletons and the top ten take about 2.8%. The germline V and J ends were trimmed by 5 bases and 5 bases, with 15 bases remaining between them. The CDR3 covers 14 residues. Germline V gene data show CDR1 as LNHDA and CDR2 as SQIVND (reference sequence). The clonotype was recovered from a human donor in good health (CMV status not recorded). Some clones in this sample may be carry-over from other donors' samples. Source material: PBMCs. The V gene is TRBV19, the J gene TRBJ1-1; no clear D gene. CDR3 sequence: CASSFGRRGTEAFF. CDR3 in DNA: TGTGCCAGTAGTTTCGGACGTCGGGGAACTGAAGCTTTCTTT.